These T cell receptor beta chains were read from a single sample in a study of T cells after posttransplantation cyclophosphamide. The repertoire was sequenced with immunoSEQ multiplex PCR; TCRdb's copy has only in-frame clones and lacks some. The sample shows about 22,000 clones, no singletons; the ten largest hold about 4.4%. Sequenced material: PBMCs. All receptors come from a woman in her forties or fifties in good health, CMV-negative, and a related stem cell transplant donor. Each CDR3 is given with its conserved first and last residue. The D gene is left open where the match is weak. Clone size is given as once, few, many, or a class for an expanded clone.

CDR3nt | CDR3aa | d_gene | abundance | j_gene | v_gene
TGTGCCTGGGGGGGACAGGGAGGACAGCCCCAGCATTTT | CAWGGQGGQPQHF | TRBD1 | many | TRBJ1-5 | TRBV30
TGTGCCAGCAGCCAAGTCCAGGGGGCCTCTGGAAACACCATATATTTT | CASSQVQGASGNTIYF | TRBD1 | many | TRBJ1-3 | TRBV4-2
TGTGCCAGCAGCTTATCATCGGGAGGCCAAGAGACCCAGTACTTC | CASSLSSGGQETQYF | TRBD2 | many | TRBJ2-5 | TRBV7-2
TGCGCCAGCAGCCAAGATAGCGGGGCTAGCGGGGGGGCCATAGAAGAGACCCAGTACTTC | CASSQDSGASGGAIEETQYF | TRBD2 | many | TRBJ2-5 | TRBV4-1
TGTGCCAGCAGCCCAGGGACTAGCGGAGCAGATACGCAGTATTTT | CASSPGTSGADTQYF | TRBD2 | many | TRBJ2-3 | TRBV11-2
TGCGCCAGCAGCCTCTCAGGGGTAGGTGAGCAGTTCTTC | CASSLSGVGEQFF | NA | many | TRBJ2-1 | TRBV5-1
TGTGCCAGCAGTGACAGGCACCAAATCTCTGGAAACACCATATATTTT | CASSDRHQISGNTIYF | NA | many | TRBJ1-3 | TRBV2
TGTGCCACCAGCAGAGATCGGACAGGGGGCTTCGAGCAGTACTTC | CATSRDRTGGFEQYF | TRBD1 | many | TRBJ2-7 | TRBV15
TGTGCCAGCAGTAAGAGGGTTGGGGAGCTGTTTTTT | CASSKRVGELFF | NA | many | TRBJ2-2 | TRBV7-2
TGTGCCAGCTCACAAACAGGGGGCAATGAGCAGTTCTTC | CASSQTGGNEQFF | TRBD1 | many | TRBJ2-1 | TRBV18
TGTGCCAGCAGCTTGATACAGGGGACTGGAAACACCATATATTTT | CASSLIQGTGNTIYF | TRBD1 | many | TRBJ1-3 | TRBV5-5
TGTGCCAGCATCAAGACAGGGACGAACACTGAAGCTTTCTTT | CASIKTGTNTEAFF | TRBD1 | many | TRBJ1-1 | TRBV6-6
TGTGCCAGCAGCTTATGGCTAGGACTACGCTCCTACAATGAGCAGTTCTTC | CASSLWLGLRSYNEQFF | NA | many | TRBJ2-1 | TRBV11-2
TGTGCCAGCAGTTACTCTAGCGGGAGTGTGGGTGAGCAGTTCTTC | CASSYSSGSVGEQFF | TRBD2 | many | TRBJ2-1 | TRBV6-5
TGTGCCAGCAGTTTTACAATTGAAGCTTTCTTT | CASSFTIEAFF | NA | many | TRBJ1-1 | TRBV28
TGTGCCAGCAGTTCCGGGGTACAGTACTATGGCTACACCTTC | CASSSGVQYYGYTF | NA | many | TRBJ1-2 | TRBV28
TGTGCCAGCAGCCTGGAAGAGGGGGCAAGCACTGAAGCTTTCTTT | CASSLEEGASTEAFF | TRBD1 | many | TRBJ1-1 | TRBV4-2
TGTGCCTGGAGTAGCAGGGTGGGTGAAAAACTGTTTTTT | CAWSSRVGEKLFF | NA | many | TRBJ1-4 | TRBV30
TGTGCCAGCAGTGACTCAGCAGGACTAGCGGATGAGGGGGCCTACGAGCAGTACTTC | CASSDSAGLADEGAYEQYF | TRBD2 | many | TRBJ2-7 | TRBV6-4
TGCGCCAGCAGCCACATTACTAGCGCAAGCTCCTACGAGCAGTACTTC | CASSHITSASSYEQYF | TRBD2 | many | TRBJ2-7 | TRBV4-1
TGTGCCAGCAGTCAAACCCGAGAAACAGGGTCCTATGGCTACACCTTC | CASSQTRETGSYGYTF | NA | many | TRBJ1-2 | TRBV6-4
TGTGCCAGCAGCCTCCCGGAGGCCACTACCCGCAATGAGCAGTTCTTC | CASSLPEATTRNEQFF | NA | many | TRBJ2-1 | TRBV5-4
TGCGCCAGCAGCTTTAGGGGGACGGCAGGAAACACCATATATTTT | CASSFRGTAGNTIYF | NA | many | TRBJ1-3 | TRBV5-1
TGTGCCAGCAGTGAGAATAGCGGGGGATACACCGGGGAGCTGTTTTTT | CASSENSGGYTGELFF | TRBD2 | many | TRBJ2-2 | TRBV2
TGTGCCAGCTCACAAGGACAGAACACAGATACGCAGTATTTT | CASSQGQNTDTQYF | NA | many | TRBJ2-3 | TRBV18
TGCGCCAGCCACACGGGACTAGCGGGGGCGTCTTCTAGCACAGATACGCAGTATTTT | CASHTGLAGASSSTDTQYF | TRBD2 | many | TRBJ2-3 | TRBV5-1
TGTGCCAGCAGTCCGGGGTATCGCGGGGCCAACGTCCTGACTTTC | CASSPGYRGANVLTF | NA | many | TRBJ2-6 | TRBV6-6
TGTGCCAGCAGCTCGTGGACTAGCGGGACGAATGAGCAGTTCTTC | CASSSWTSGTNEQFF | TRBD2 | many | TRBJ2-1 | TRBV5-4
TGTGCCAGCAGTTTAACGGGGTACGAGCAGTACTTC | CASSLTGYEQYF | NA | many | TRBJ2-7 | TRBV28
TGTGCCAGCAGTCCGCTCGACAGGGGAGGCACAGATACGCAGTATTTT | CASSPLDRGGTDTQYF | TRBD1 | many | TRBJ2-3 | TRBV28
TGTGCCAGCAGCGAAGCGGGACAGGGAGCCAAAAACATTCAGTACTTC | CASSEAGQGAKNIQYF | TRBD1 | many | TRBJ2-4 | TRBV11-1
TGTGCCAGCACCTCGGGACAGGGGTTGGCACCCCTCCACTTT | CASTSGQGLAPLHF | TRBD1 | many | TRBJ1-6 | TRBV5-6
TGTGCCTGGAGGGGGGACAGAAACACCGGGGAGCTGTTTTTT | CAWRGDRNTGELFF | TRBD1 | many | TRBJ2-2 | TRBV30
TGTGCCAGAAGTCCAACTAGCGGCCACAATGAGCAGTTCTTC | CARSPTSGHNEQFF | TRBD2 | many | TRBJ2-1 | TRBV5-3
TGTGCCAGCAGCGCACTAGCGGGAGGGCCGGGTGAGACCCAGTACTTC | CASSALAGGPGETQYF | TRBD2 | many | TRBJ2-5 | TRBV9
TGTGCCAGCAGTCCTCTGCGGAGGGACTATGGCTACACCTTC | CASSPLRRDYGYTF | NA | many | TRBJ1-2 | TRBV27
TGTGCCCCCATACTGGGGGACCATCTCGGGACAGCTACTCGGGACGAGCAGTACTTC | CAPILGDHLGTATRDEQYF | NA | many | TRBJ2-7 | TRBV21-1